This T cell receptor (beta chain) was sequenced for a study of blood T cell repertoires in COVID-19. Trimming left V 9 bases short and J 5 bases short, with 16 bases between. Looked up from germline, CDR1 is MDHEN and CDR2 is SYDVKM. The CDR3 is made up of 13 amino acids. Using immunoSEQ multiplex PCR, the repertoire was profiled, and TCRdb retains in-frame clones only, with some absent. Among roughly 250,000 clones listed, under 85% were seen once. The rearrangement joins TRBV28 to TRBJ1-1; D may be TRBD1 (5 bases). The sequencing input was peripheral blood. The clonotype was recovered from a woman aged 40-49 years with active or convalescent COVID-19. Here the CDR3 DNA reads TGTGCCAGTCATGGAGGGGCGGAGACTGAAGCTTTCTTT. Its protein product is CASHGGAETEAFF.